A single count supports the clone carrying this T cell receptor (beta chain). This entry belongs to a study of blood T cell repertoires in COVID-19. Study overall: Some COVID-19 samples were acute and others convalescent; all came from the United States, Italy and Spain.

The CDR3 is 10 residues long. V gave up 6 bases and J gave up 5 bases, with 4 bases separating them. Germline lookup yields CDR1 SNHLY and CDR2 FYNNEI. The table came from immunoSEQ multiplex PCR; TCRdb's copy has only in-frame clones and leaves some out. The sample shows some 200,000 clones, 84% of them seen only once. This chain uses TRBV2 with TRBJ2-5; D remains unclear. The sequenced material came from peripheral blood. The clonotype originates from a woman over 75 with active or convalescent COVID-19. The CDR3 bases are TGTGCCAGCAGCCGGGAGACCCAGTACTTC. It encodes CASSRETQYF.